The 21 T cell receptor beta chains in this list originate from one sample, sequenced in a study of T cell responses to AZD1222 COVID-19 vaccine. This table comes from immunoSEQ multiplex PCR, and its TCRdb copy is limited to in-frame clones, with some not included. This repertoire shows roughly 140,000 clones, roughly 91% found once; its top ten account for about 5%. Sample: peripheral blood, taken on day 0 of AZD1222 vaccination. Source of these receptors: an adult in good health.

The chain is built from TRBV5-1 and TRBJ2-3, with 7 nucleotides matching TRBD2. CDR1 and CDR2 (germline): SGHRS, YFSETQ. CDR3 length: 16 amino acids. The V and J ends lost 4 bases and 2 bases, in that order; junction bases with no gene match: 10. The DNA of the CDR3 is TGCGCCAGCAGCCCCCCCGCTAGCGGCCACACAGATACGCAGTATTTT. Residues: CASSPPASGHTDTQYF.

The rearrangement uses TRBV10-3 and TRBJ1-2; D possibly corresponds to TRBD1 (6 bases). V was cut by 4 bases and J by 3 bases, with 18 bases left in between. This CDR3 has 16 residues. Germline V CDR1 and CDR2: ENHRY, SYGVKD. This CDR3 reads CAISVGTTAAYYGYTF. The CDR3 coding sequence is TGTGCCATCAGTGTGGGGACAACAGCCGCGTACTATGGCTACACCTTC.

V is TRBV6-5 and J is TRBJ1-5, with 8 nucleotides matching TRBD1. Trimming at V came to 5 bases and at J to 6 bases, leaving 9 bases not matched to a gene. This CDR3 comprises 15 residues. Germline CDR1 and CDR2: MNHEY and SVGAGI. CDR3 in amino acids: CASSPRRGQGQPQHF. The CDR3, as DNA: TGTGCCAGCAGTCCCCGCAGGGGGCAGGGTCAGCCCCAGCATTTT.

The chain uses TRBV28 and TRBJ1-1; no reliable D call. The CDR3 length is 14 residues. Trimming left V 2 bases short and J 2 bases short, with 9 bases between. CDR1 is MDHEN and CDR2 is SYDVKM in the germline V gene. CDR3 sequence reads: CASSLGQANTEAFF. The CDR3 coding sequence is TGTGCCAGCAGTTTAGGGCAGGCCAACACTGAAGCTTTCTTT. The whole variable domain, filled in from reference TRBV28 and TRBJ1-1, reads DVKVTQSSRYLVKRTGEKVFLECVQDMDHENMFWYRQDPGLGLRLIYFSYDVKMKEKGDIPEGYSVSREKKERFSLILESASTNQTSMYLCASSLGQANTEAFFGQGTRLTVV.

V gene TRBV9 combines with J gene TRBJ2-7, with D possibly matching TRBD2 (5 bases). CDR1 SGDLS and CDR2 YYNGEE come from the germline V gene. The V end was cut by 9 bases, the J end by 5 bases, with 24 bases between. This CDR3 comprises 15 residues. As DNA, the CDR3 is TGTGCCACCTTAGCGTGCGCCCGAAAAATCCACGAGCAGTACTTC. Translation: CATLACARKIHEQYF.

The V gene is TRBV27, the J gene TRBJ2-7, with D hard to call. CDR3 length equals 13 residues. The ends were cut back, 2 bases at V and 2 bases at J, with 7 bases in the middle. CDR1 MNHEY and CDR2 SMNVEV come from the germline V gene (reference sequence). DNA of the CDR3: TGTGCCAGCAGTTTAGCAGGTACCTACGAGCAGTACTTC. Translated: CASSLAGTYEQYF.

The chain combines TRBV13 with TRBJ2-7, with a possible D match to TRBD1 (6 bases). From germline, CDR1 is PRHDT and CDR2 FYEKMQ (reference sequence). Trimming took 5 bases from V and 5 from J, leaving 16 bases between them. The CDR3 loop spans 14 amino acids. CDR3 sequence: CASSTLRGSHEQYF. CDR3 bases: TGTGCCAGCAGCACCCTCAGGGGTTCCCACGAGCAGTACTTC.

This clone occurred a few times. The V and J genes are TRBV5-1 and TRBJ2-2; 8 bases align to TRBD1. CDR3 size: 14 residues. Germline CDR1 SGHRS, CDR2 YFSETQ. The V and J ends lost 4 bases and 5 bases, in that order; junction bases with no gene match: 4. The CDR3 loop reads CASSAGQGTGELFF. The DNA of the CDR3 is TGCGCCAGCAGCGCCGGACAGGGAACCGGGGAGCTGTTTTTT. The full variable domain, rest sourced from reference TRBV5-1 and TRBJ2-2, is KAGVTQTPRYLIKTRGQQVTLSCSPISGHRSVSWYQQTPGQGLQFLFEYFSETQRNKGNFPGRFSGRQFSNSRSEMNVSTLELGDSALYLCASSAGQGTGELFFGEGSRLTVL.

CDR3 region: CASSETYRGVSSGANVLTF. The CDR3, as DNA: TGTGCCAGCAGTGAAACATACAGGGGCGTTAGCTCTGGGGCCAACGTCCTGACTTTC. V is TRBV2 and J is TRBJ2-6; 7 nucleotides match TRBD1. The germline gives CDR1 SNHLY, CDR2 FYNNEI. This CDR3 has 19 residues. With 2 bases clipped from V and 0 bases from J, the junction kept 10 bases outside the gene matches.

V usage is TRBV11-2 and J usage is TRBJ1-6; perhaps TRBD1 as D (5 bases). The CDR3 extends over 16 amino acids. V was trimmed by 0 bases and J by 4 bases, leaving 10 bases between them. In germline, CDR1 is SGHAT, CDR2 FQNNGV. CDR3 bases: TGTGCCAGCAGCTTAGACATTAGGGGATATAATTCACCCCTCCACTTT. This translates into CASSLDIRGYNSPLHF.

CDR3 sequence reads: CALRTGSNTGELFF. Here the CDR3 DNA reads TGTGCCCTTAGGACAGGTTCGAACACCGGGGAGCTGTTTTTT. V and J are TRBV14 and TRBJ2-2; 7 bases are a match to TRBD1. With V trimmed by 11 bases and J by 0 bases, 6 bases remained unmatched. Germline V lookup: CDR1 SGHDN, CDR2 FVKESK. The CDR3 contains 14 residues.

The chain couples TRBV4-3 to TRBJ1-5; 8 bases are shared with TRBD1. J lost 9 bases, V lost 0 bases, and 7 bases had no gene match. The CDR3 spans 15 residues. Germline V gene sequence: CDR1 LGHNA, CDR2 YSLEER. The CDR3 region is CASSQEGTGLWPQHF. The CDR3 DNA follows: TGCGCCAGCAGCCAAGAAGGGACAGGCCTATGGCCCCAGCATTTT.

V and J are TRBV4-2 and TRBJ1-4; the D is unclear. Trimming pared 4 bases from V and 6 bases from J, leaving 15 bases between. The CDR3 consists of 15 residues. Germline lookup yields CDR1 LGHNA and CDR2 YNFKEQ. CDR3 loop: CASSPRAVLDEKLFF. The CDR3, as DNA: TGTGCCAGCAGCCCAAGGGCAGTGTTAGATGAAAAACTGTTTTTT.

J is TRBJ2-7 and V is TRBV12-5, with D perhaps TRBD1 or TRBD2 (7 bases each). Germline CDR1 is LGHNT and CDR2 is FRNRAP. Trimming cost V 7 bases and J 9 bases, with 22 bases left between them. CDR3 length: 14 residues. Here the CDR3 DNA reads TGTGCTAGTGTCCCGACAGGGAGAGCGGGACCGCAGTACTTC. This gives the protein CASVPTGRAGPQYF. The full variable domain, in which reference TRBV12-5 and TRBJ2-7 provide the parts outside the CDR3, is DARVTQTPRHKVTEMGQEVTMRCQPILGHNTVFWYRQTMMQGLELLAYFRNRAPLDDSGMPKDRFSAEMPDATLATLKIQPSEPRDSAVYFCASVPTGRAGPQYFGPGTRLTVT.

The V and J genes are TRBV6-5 and TRBJ1-1, with D hard to call. Germline V gene sequence: CDR1 MNHEY, CDR2 SVGAGI. The CDR3 length is 14 residues. Trimming removed 4 bases from V and 1 base from J, with 10 bases in between. CDR3 DNA sequence: TGTGCCAGCAGTTTAGGACCAGGGAACACTGAAGCTTTCTTT. It yields the protein CASSLGPGNTEAFF.

The J gene is TRBJ2-1, the V gene TRBV7-2; TRBD2 matches 7 bases. The germline gives CDR1 SGHTA, CDR2 FQGNSA. The V segment lost 6 bases and the J segment 0 bases; nucleotides outside the gene matches: 5. CDR3 length: 15 amino acids. The CDR3 reads CASRLAPSSYNEQFF. The CDR3 nucleotides read TGTGCCAGCAGACTAGCGCCTAGCTCCTACAATGAGCAGTTCTTC.

The CDR3 DNA sequence: TGTGCCATCAGTGAGTCCGCGGGGGGAACCTACGAGCAGTACTTC. It translates to CAISESAGGTYEQYF. The V call is TRBV10-3, the J call TRBJ2-7; 8 nucleotides match TRBD2. This CDR3 has 15 residues. Germline values: CDR1 ENHRY, CDR2 SYGVKD. Trimming took 0 bases from V and 2 from J; bases not matched to a gene: 3.

This chain connects TRBV18 to TRBJ2-5; 9 nucleotides match TRBD1. Germline CDR1 KGHSH, CDR2 LQKENI. This CDR3 is 17 amino acids long. V was clipped by 6 bases and J by 5 bases; unmatched bases: 16. The CDR3 protein is CASSPLGAGTGLETQYF. CDR3 in DNA: TGTGCCAGCTCCCCTTTGGGGGCCGGGACAGGGCTGGAGACCCAGTACTTC.

The DNA of the CDR3 is TGTGCCAGCAGCTTGTGGGCTACAGGGCTTAGTAATTCACCCCTCCACTTT. Translated: CASSLWATGLSNSPLHF. V and J are TRBV5-6 and TRBJ1-6; D might be TRBD1 (6 bases). Germline V lookup: CDR1 SGHDT, CDR2 YYEEEE. Trimming took 1 base from V and 6 from J, leaving 17 bases between them. CDR3 size: 17 residues.

V gene TRBV5-5 combines with J gene TRBJ2-7, with D perhaps matching TRBD1 (5 bases). From germline, CDR1 is SGHKS and CDR2 YYEKEE (reference sequence). This CDR3 is built from 15 residues. Trimming removed 4 bases from V and 7 bases from J, with 21 bases in between. The CDR3 here is CASSAEGISYREQYF. The CDR3 DNA is TGTGCCAGCAGCGCGGAAGGGATATCTTACAGGGAGCAGTACTTC.

The rearrangement joins TRBV6-2 or TRBV6-3 to TRBJ2-7, with D possibly being TRBD1 or TRBD2 (5 bases each). This CDR3 has 16 amino acids. Trimming removed 2 bases from V and 5 bases from J, with 19 bases in between. In germline, CDR1 is MNHEY, CDR2 SVGEGT. The CDR3 region is CASSYPPARGVDEQYF. In DNA form, the CDR3 reads TGTGCCAGCAGTTACCCCCCGGCGCGAGGGGTCGACGAGCAGTACTTC.